This TCR beta chain was recovered during a study of T cell responses to AZD1222 COVID-19 vaccine. Germline V gene data show CDR1 as LNHDA and CDR2 as SQIVND (reference sequence). Trimming left V 5 bases short and J 2 bases short, with 15 bases between. This CDR3 spans 15 amino acids. Study-level results: Nearly half of unique spike-specific TCRs reportedly avoided B.1.351 and B.1.1.7 mutated regions. The donor cohort was predominantly white British with a female majority, and clonal diversity may have been underestimated. The span of vaccine-associated CD4 TCRs extended across spike, with dominance at 160-218 and 743-854.

Produced via immunoSEQ multiplex PCR; TCRdb's table is partial and in-frame only. In the table there are roughly 130,000 clones, about 90% of which are singletons. A note on this clone: Its specificity is unknown.

The sequence was obtained from an adult who received the AZD1222 COVID-19 vaccine. This chain connects TRBV19 to TRBJ2-5, with D perhaps assigned TRBD1 or TRBD2 (5 bases each). The specimen comprised peripheral blood, sampled 28 days after the second AZD1222 dose. The CDR3: CASSGYGTAQETQYF. The CDR3 bases are TGTGCCAGTAGTGGTTACGGGACGGCGCAAGAGACCCAGTACTTC.